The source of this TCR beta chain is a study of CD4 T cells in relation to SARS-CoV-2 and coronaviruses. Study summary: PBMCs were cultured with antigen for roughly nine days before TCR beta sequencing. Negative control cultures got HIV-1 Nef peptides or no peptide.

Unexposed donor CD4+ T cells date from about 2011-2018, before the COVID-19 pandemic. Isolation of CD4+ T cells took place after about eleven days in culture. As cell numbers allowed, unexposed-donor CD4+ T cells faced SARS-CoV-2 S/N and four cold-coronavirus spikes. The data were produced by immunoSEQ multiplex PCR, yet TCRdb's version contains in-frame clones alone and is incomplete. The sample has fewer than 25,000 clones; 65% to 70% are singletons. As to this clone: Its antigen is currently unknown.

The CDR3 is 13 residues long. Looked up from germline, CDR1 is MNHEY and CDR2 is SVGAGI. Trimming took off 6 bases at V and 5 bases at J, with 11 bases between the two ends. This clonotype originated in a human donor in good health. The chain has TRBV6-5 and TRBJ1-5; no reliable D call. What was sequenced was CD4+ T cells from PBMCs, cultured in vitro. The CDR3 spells CASRVEWDQPQHF. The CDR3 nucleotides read TGTGCCAGCAGGGTGGAGTGGGATCAGCCCCAGCATTTT.